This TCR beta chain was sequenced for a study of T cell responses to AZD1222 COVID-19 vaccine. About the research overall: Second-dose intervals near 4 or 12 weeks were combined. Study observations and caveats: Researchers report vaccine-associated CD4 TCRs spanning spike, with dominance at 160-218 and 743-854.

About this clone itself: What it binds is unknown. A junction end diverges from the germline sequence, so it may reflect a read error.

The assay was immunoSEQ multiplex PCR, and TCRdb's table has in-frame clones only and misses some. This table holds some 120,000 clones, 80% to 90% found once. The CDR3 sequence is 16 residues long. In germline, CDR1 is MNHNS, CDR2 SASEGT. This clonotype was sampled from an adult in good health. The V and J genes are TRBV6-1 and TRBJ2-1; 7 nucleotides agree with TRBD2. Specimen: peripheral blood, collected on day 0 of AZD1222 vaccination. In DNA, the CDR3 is TGTGCCAGCAGTAAAGCTAGGACTAGCTCCTACAATGAGCAGTTCTTC. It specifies CASSKARTSSYNEQFF.